This T cell receptor beta chain originates from a study of cytomegalovirus exposure and HLA in healthy donors. General study findings and limits: The study labeled 180 or so TCR beta chains cytomegalovirus-associated.

The V gene lost 2 bases and the J gene lost 2 bases, with 10 bases spanning the gap. In germline, CDR1 is MNHNS, CDR2 SASEGT. The CDR3 totals 16 residues. The repertoire was sequenced with immunoSEQ multiplex PCR; TCRdb's copy has only in-frame clones and lacks some. The table records hundreds of thousands of clones, approximately 86% of them present only once. A note on this clone: Its antigen is currently unknown.

This sequence was found in a woman under 40 in good health and CMV-seropositive. J is TRBJ2-6 and V is TRBV6-1, with D perhaps matching TRBD2 (7 bases). The material sequenced was PBMCs. CDR3 in DNA: TGTGCCAGCAGTGAAACAGGGAGGGCTGGGGCCAACGTCCTGACTTTC. Protein: CASSETGRAGANVLTF.